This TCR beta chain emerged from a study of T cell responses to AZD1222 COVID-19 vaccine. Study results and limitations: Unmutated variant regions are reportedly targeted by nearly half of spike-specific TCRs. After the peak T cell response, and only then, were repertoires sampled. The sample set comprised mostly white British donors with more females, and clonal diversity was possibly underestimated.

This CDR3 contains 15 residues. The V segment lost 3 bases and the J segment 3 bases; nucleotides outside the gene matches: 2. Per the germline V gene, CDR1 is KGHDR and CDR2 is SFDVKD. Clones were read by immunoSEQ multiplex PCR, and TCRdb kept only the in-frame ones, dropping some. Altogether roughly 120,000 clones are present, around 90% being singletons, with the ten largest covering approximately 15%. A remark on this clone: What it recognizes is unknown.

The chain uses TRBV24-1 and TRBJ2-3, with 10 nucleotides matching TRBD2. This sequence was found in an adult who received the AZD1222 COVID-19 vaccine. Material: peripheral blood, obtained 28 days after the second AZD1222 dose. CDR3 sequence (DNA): TGTGCCACCAGTGATCCTAGCGGGAGTACAGATACGCAGTATTTT. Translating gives CATSDPSGSTDTQYF.